The rows below give T cell receptor beta chains drawn from one sample of a study of beta chain features in type 1 diabetes. Method: immunoSEQ multiplex PCR; TCRdb's copy keeps in-frame clones and lacks some. The sample records some 26,000 clones, about 71% being singletons. Material for sequencing was stem cell memory CD4+ T cells from blood. The source is a woman aged 40 to 49 with type 1 diabetes. CDR3s include the opening cysteine and the closing phenylalanine or tryptophan. D genes are given only for firm matches. Expanded clones get a size class; other rows say once, few or many, or leave the size out.

>TRBJ2-3|NA|TRBV7-9|NA|11
TGTGCCAGCAGCTCACTAGATACGCAGTATTTT
CASSSLDTQYF
>TRBJ2-2|NA|TRBV7-2|NA|14
TGTGCCAGCAGCTTCAGGATGAACACCGGGGAGCTGTTTTTT
CASSFRMNTGELFF
>TRBJ2-7|NA|TRBV28|NA|14
TGTGCCAGCAGTGTCGTGACAAAAATTTACGAGCAGTACTTC
CASSVVTKIYEQYF
>TRBJ1-2|NA|TRBV9|NA|14
TGTGCCAGCAGCGTAGGGCAGGATAACTATGGCTACACCTTC
CASSVGQDNYGYTF
>TRBJ2-5|TRBD2|TRBV5-4|few|14
TGTGCCAGCAGCCCAGGACTAGCGAAAGAGACCCAGTACTTC
CASSPGLAKETQYF
>TRBJ2-2|NA|TRBV25-1|few|17
TGTGCCAGCAGTGAATCCCCCGGCAGGGTTGACACCGGGGAGCTGTTTTTT
CASSESPGRVDTGELFF
>TRBJ2-7|TRBD2|TRBV7-2|NA|16
TGTGCCAGCAGCTTAGCTCGGACTAGCGGGGCTTACGAGCAGTACTTC
CASSLARTSGAYEQYF
>TRBJ2-7|TRBD1|TRBV28|NA|14
TGTGCCAGCAGTCCAGGACAGGGGGCCTACGAGCAGTACTTC
CASSPGQGAYEQYF
>TRBJ1-1|NA|TRBV25-1|NA|15
TGTGCCAGCAGTGAAGGGCCAGGTATGAACACTGAAGCTTTCTTT
CASSEGPGMNTEAFF
>TRBJ1-4|NA|TRBV28|NA|15
TGTGCCAGCACTCCCGAGGGGGTGAGGGATGAAAAACTGTTTTTT
CASTPEGVRDEKLFF
>TRBJ2-7|TRBD1|TRBV29-1|few|14
TGCAGCGTTGAGGGGACAGGGGAGTCCTACGAGCAGTACTTC
CSVEGTGESYEQYF
>TRBJ1-4|TRBD1|TRBV5-1|NA|14
TGCGCCAGCAGCGCACGACAGGGGGGTGAAAAACTGTTTTTT
CASSARQGGEKLFF
>TRBJ1-1|NA|TRBV6-5|once|13
TGTGCCAGCAGAACAGACATGAACACTGAAGCTTTCTTT
CASRTDMNTEAFF
>TRBJ1-2|TRBD1|TRBV5-6|few|13
TGTGCCAGCAGGCCGGGACAGGGCGAAAGCTACACCTTC
CASRPGQGESYTF
>TRBJ1-2|TRBD1|TRBV6-1|NA|17
TGTGCCAGCAGTGAAAGCCGTCCAGGACAGGGGGCCCTAGCGTCCGCCTTC
CASSESRPGQGALASAF
>TRBJ2-5|TRBD2|TRBV4-1|NA|17
TGCGCCAGCAGCCAAGCGGTGTCGCGGGGGTACCAAGAGACCCAGTACTTC
CASSQAVSRGYQETQYF
>TRBJ1-2|NA|TRBV7-9|NA|14
TGTGCCAGCAGCTTAACGACAGGACTAGATGGCTACACCTTC
CASSLTTGLDGYTF
>TRBJ1-4|NA|TRBV4-3|NA|13
TGCGCCAGCAAGTTCCAGGGTGCTGAAAAACTGTTTTTT
CASKFQGAEKLFF
>TRBJ2-1|TRBD1|TRBV28|NA|14
TGTGCCAGCGGCCGGGACAGGGGCAGAAATGAGCAGTTCTTC
CASGRDRGRNEQFF
>TRBJ2-1|TRBD2|TRBV2|few|14
TGTGCCAGCACTCTAGCGGGAGGCTATAATGAGCAGTTCTTC
CASTLAGGYNEQFF
>TRBJ2-5|TRBD1|TRBV30|few|11
TGTGCCCGACAGGGGTTTGGGACCCAGTACTTC
CARQGFGTQYF
>TRBJ1-1|NA|TRBV30|NA|13
TGTGCCTGGAGCCGACAGGCGGACACTGAAGCTTTCTTT
CAWSRQADTEAFF
>TRBJ2-1|NA|TRBV6-1|NA|11
TGTGCCAGCAGTTTGAGGGATGAGCAGTTCTTC
CASSLRDEQFF
>TRBJ2-1|NA|TRBV13|NA|14
TGTGCCAGCAGCGCCCGGGACTGGGGCAATGAGCAGTTCTTC
CASSARDWGNEQFF
>TRBJ2-1|NA|TRBV4-2|NA|17
TGTGCCAGCAGCCAAGAGGGCGGGGGCCCCTTCGACAATGAGCAGTTCTTC
CASSQEGGGPFDNEQFF
>TRBJ1-1|TRBD1|TRBV7-2|once|14
TGTGCCAGCAGCTTAACTTCAGGACAGGGAGTAGCTTTCTTT
CASSLTSGQGVAFF
>TRBJ2-3|NA|TRBV11-1|few|17
TGTGCCAGCAGCTTAACGAAGGGGCTGTCTAGCACAGATACGCAGTATTTT
CASSLTKGLSSTDTQYF
>TRBJ1-1|NA|TRBV14|NA|15
TGTGCCAGCAGCCAAGCCAGGCAGGCGACCACTGAAGCTTTCTTT
CASSQARQATTEAFF
>TRBJ1-1|NA|TRBV7-9|NA|13
TGTGCCAGCAGCTTAGTAACAGGGACTGAAGCTTTCTTT
CASSLVTGTEAFF
>TRBJ2-4|TRBD1|TRBV7-8|NA|16
TGTGCCAGCAGCCTAGCGCGGGGACAGGGTTTAAACATTCAGTACTTC
CASSLARGQGLNIQYF
>TRBJ1-2|NA|TRBV9|NA|12
TGTGCCAGCAGCGTTGACAGCTATGGCTACACCTTC
CASSVDSYGYTF
>TRBJ1-1|NA|TRBV5-1|few|14
TGCGCCAGCAGCTTTGCAGGGGCGAGGTCTGAAGCTTTCTTT
CASSFAGARSEAFF
>TRBJ2-1|NA|TRBV27|NA|14
TGTGCCAGCAGTCCTCAACACACCTACAATGAGCAGTTCTTC
CASSPQHTYNEQFF
>TRBJ2-3|TRBD2|TRBV7-2|few|18
TGTGCCAGCAGCTTAGTAATAGCGGGGGGGAGTAGCACAGATACGCAGTATTTT
CASSLVIAGGSSTDTQYF
>TRBJ1-5|TRBD1|TRBV7-2|NA|14
TGTGCCAGCAGCCGCGGACAGGGGAATCAGCCCCAGCATTTT
CASSRGQGNQPQHF
>TRBJ2-1|TRBD2|TRBV7-2|few|19
TGTGCCAGCAGCAAGGGCCAGGGCGGGGGAAGGAGCTCCTACAATGAGCAGTTCTTC
CASSKGQGGGRSSYNEQFF
>TRBJ1-2|NA|TRBV7-9|few|13
TGTGCCAGCAGCTTAGGCCGGGAAACTGGCTACACCTTC
CASSLGRETGYTF
>TRBJ2-1|TRBD1|TRBV9|NA|16
TGTGCCAGCAGCGTAGTTGGACAGGGAGCCTACAATGAGCAGTTCTTC
CASSVVGQGAYNEQFF
>TRBJ2-1|NA|TRBV6-5|NA|14
TGTGCCAGCAGTCAAGAAAACAGGGTCCATGAGCAGTTCTTC
CASSQENRVHEQFF
>TRBJ2-1|TRBD1|TRBV6-6|few|16
TGTGCCAGCAGTTACGGGACAGGGGGCTCCTACAATGAGCAGTTCTTC
CASSYGTGGSYNEQFF
>TRBJ1-3|TRBD1|TRBV14|few|15
TGTGCCAGCAGCCCGCCCGGGACAGTGGTTCACACCATATATTTT
CASSPPGTVVHTIYF
>TRBJ1-1|TRBD1|TRBV28|NA|17
TGTGCCAGCAGTTTTGGTGGACAGGAGGGTTGGATTACTGAAGCTTTCTTT
CASSFGGQEGWITEAFF
>TRBJ2-3|NA|TRBV27|NA|14
TGTGCCAGCAGTTTCAGAACGAGCACAGATACGCAGTATTTT
CASSFRTSTDTQYF
>TRBJ2-3|NA|TRBV2|once|14
TGTGCCAGCAGACGCGGGTCTAGCACAGATACGCAGTATTTT
CASRRGSSTDTQYF
>TRBJ2-3|TRBD1|TRBV5-4|NA|14
TGTGCCAGCAGACGGGACAGGGGCACAGATACGCAGTATTTT
CASRRDRGTDTQYF
>TRBJ2-7|TRBD2|TRBV7-2|few|15
TGTGCCAGCAGCTTAATGAGCGGGAGACTCTACGAGCAGTACTTC
CASSLMSGRLYEQYF
>TRBJ2-1|TRBD2|TRBV4-2|NA|16
TGTGCCAGCAGCCAAGCCGGGACTAGCGGAGACAATGAGCAGTTCTTC
CASSQAGTSGDNEQFF
>TRBJ2-6|NA|TRBV5-1|NA|14
TGCGCCAGCAGCTTGGTATCTGGGGCCAACGTCCTGACTTTC
CASSLVSGANVLTF
>TRBJ2-7|NA|TRBV7-3|NA|13
TGTGCCAGCAGCGCCGGGAACTCCTACGAGCAGTACTTC
CASSAGNSYEQYF
>TRBJ1-1|TRBD1|TRBV5-1|few|13
TGCGCCAGCAGCCCACAGGGGGCAATTGAAGCTTTCTTT
CASSPQGAIEAFF
>TRBJ2-5|TRBD2|TRBV6-5|NA|15
TGTGCCAGCAGTCTCGGGGGGGGCGGCCAAGAGACCCAGTACTTC
CASSLGGGGQETQYF
>TRBJ2-2|NA|TRBV6-1|NA|15
TGTGCCAGCAGAATGGGCACCGCGAACACCGGGGAGCTGTTTTTT
CASRMGTANTGELFF
>TRBJ2-5|TRBD2|TRBV2|NA|15
TGTGCCAGCGGGACTAGCGGGAGCCGGCTGGAGACCCAGTACTTC
CASGTSGSRLETQYF
>TRBJ2-1|NA|TRBV28|few|14
TGTGCCAGCATTCAGGGCAGGGCCTACAATGAGCAGTTCTTC
CASIQGRAYNEQFF
>TRBJ1-4|TRBD1|TRBV7-2|NA|14
TGTGCCAGCAGCTTAGTGGCAGGGGGGAATCAACTGTTTTTT
CASSLVAGGNQLFF
>TRBJ1-5|TRBD1|TRBV4-1|NA|14
TGCGCCAGCAGGCCCGGGACAGACAATCAGCCCCAGCATTTT
CASRPGTDNQPQHF